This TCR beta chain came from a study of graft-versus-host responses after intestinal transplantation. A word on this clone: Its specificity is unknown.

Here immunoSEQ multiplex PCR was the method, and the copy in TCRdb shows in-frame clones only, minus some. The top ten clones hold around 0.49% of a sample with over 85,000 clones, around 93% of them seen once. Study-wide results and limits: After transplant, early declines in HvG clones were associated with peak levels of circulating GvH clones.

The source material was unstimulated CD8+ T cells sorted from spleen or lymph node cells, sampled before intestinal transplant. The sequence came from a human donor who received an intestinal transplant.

CDR3 nucleotide sequence: TGCGCCAGCAGCTTGGATAGCGGGGGTTACTACAATGAGCAGTTCTTC. Its protein is CASSLDSGGYYNEQFF. The rearrangement uses TRBV5-1 and TRBJ2-1; TRBD2 matches at 9 bases. The CDR3 has 16 residues. The V and J ends lost 0 bases and 3 bases, in that order; junction bases with no gene match: 4. Looked up from germline, CDR1 is SGHRS and CDR2 is YFSETQ.